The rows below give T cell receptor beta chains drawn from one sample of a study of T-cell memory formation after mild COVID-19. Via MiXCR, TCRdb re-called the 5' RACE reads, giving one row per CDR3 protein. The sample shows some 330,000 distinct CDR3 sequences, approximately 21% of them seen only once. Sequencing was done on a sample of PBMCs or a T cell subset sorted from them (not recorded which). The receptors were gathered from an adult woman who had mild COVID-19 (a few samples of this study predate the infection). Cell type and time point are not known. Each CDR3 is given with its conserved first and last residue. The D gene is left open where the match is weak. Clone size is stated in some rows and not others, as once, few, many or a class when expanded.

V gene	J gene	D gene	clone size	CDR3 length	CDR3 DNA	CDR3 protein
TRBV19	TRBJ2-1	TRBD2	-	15	TGTGCCAGTATCCCAACTAGCGGGGGCTACAATGAGCAGTTCTTC	CASIPTSGGYNEQFF
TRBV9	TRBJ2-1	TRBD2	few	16	TGTGCCAGCAGCGCTTTTTCTAGCGGAGTCTACAATGAGCAGTTCTTC	CASSAFSSGVYNEQFF
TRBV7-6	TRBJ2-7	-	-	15	TGTGCCAGCAGCTTAGCGGGTAGGGCTCCCTACGAGCAGTACTTC	CASSLAGRAPYEQYF
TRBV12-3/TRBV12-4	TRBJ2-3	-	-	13	TGTGCCAGCAGTTTCCCCTGGGGAGATACGCAGTATTTT	CASSFPWGDTQYF
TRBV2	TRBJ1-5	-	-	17	TGTGCCAGCGGGTTGTACAAAGGCGGTCATAGCAATCAGCCCCAGCATTTT	CASGLYKGGHSNQPQHF
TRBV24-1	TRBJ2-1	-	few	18	TGTGCCACCAGTGATGTACGTGGAACTGCAACCACTTACAATGAGCAGTTCTTC	CATSDVRGTATTYNEQFF
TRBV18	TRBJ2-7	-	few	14	TGTGCCAGCTCAACCAGGGGAACGGGCTACGAGCAGTACTTC	CASSTRGTGYEQYF
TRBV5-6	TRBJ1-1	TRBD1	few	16	TGTGCCAGCAGCCCGGACAGGGGTCTAATGAACACTGAAGCTTTCTTT	CASSPDRGLMNTEAFF
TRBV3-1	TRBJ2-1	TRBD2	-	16	TGTGCCAGCAGCCAACCGAGGGCTAGCGGGAGCGATGAGCAGTTCTTC	CASSQPRASGSDEQFF
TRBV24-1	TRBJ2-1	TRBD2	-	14	TGTGCCACCAGTGACCCTGGACTAGTAAATGAGCAGTTCTTC	CATSDPGLVNEQFF
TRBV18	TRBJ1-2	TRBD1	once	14	TGTGCCAGCTCCTTTGGGGACAGATACTATGGCTACACCTTC	CASSFGDRYYGYTF
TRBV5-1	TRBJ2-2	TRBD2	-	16	TGCGCCAGCAGCCCAAGGACTAGCGACTACACCGGGGAGCTGTTTTTT	CASSPRTSDYTGELFF
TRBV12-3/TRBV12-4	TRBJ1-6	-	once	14	TGTGCCAGCAATCCAGGGGACTATAATTCACCCCTCCACTTT	CASNPGDYNSPLHF
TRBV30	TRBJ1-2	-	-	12	TGTGCCTCCCATCGGGATGAGAAAGGCTACACCTTC	CASHRDEKGYTF
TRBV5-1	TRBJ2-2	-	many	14	TGCGCCAGCAGCCCAGGAATGAACACCGGGGAGCTGTTTTTT	CASSPGMNTGELFF
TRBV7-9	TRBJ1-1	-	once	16	TGTGCCAGCAGAGTACTTTTCGGACAGCAAAACACTGAAGCTTTCTTT	CASRVLFGQQNTEAFF
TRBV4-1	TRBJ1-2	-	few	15	TGCGCCAGCAGCCAGCCCCTACTACTTTACTATGGCTACACCTTC	CASSQPLLLYYGYTF
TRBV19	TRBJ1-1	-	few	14	TGTGCCAGTAGTATCGGGGGCAAGTACACTGAAGCTTTCTTT	CASSIGGKYTEAFF
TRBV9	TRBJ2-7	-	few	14	TGTGCCAGCAGCGTAGCCGTGCGGGATTACGAGCAGTACTTC	CASSVAVRDYEQYF
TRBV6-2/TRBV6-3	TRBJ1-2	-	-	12	TGTGCCAGCAGGCAGGGATCAGATGGCTACACCTTC	CASRQGSDGYTF
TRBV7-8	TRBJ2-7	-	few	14	TGTGCCAGCAGCACCCCCCCCCGGGGAATCGAGCAGTACTTC	CASSTPPRGIEQYF
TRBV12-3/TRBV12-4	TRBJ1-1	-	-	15	TGTGCCAGCAGTTTCCCCGCGACAGTGAACACTGAAGCTTTCTTT	CASSFPATVNTEAFF
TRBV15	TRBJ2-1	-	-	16	TGTGCCACCAGCAGAGATCCACGGCCTTCGGGGGATGAGCAGTTCTTC	CATSRDPRPSGDEQFF
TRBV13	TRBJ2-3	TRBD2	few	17	TGTGCCAGCAGCTTAGGCCTCTCAGGGACTAGCGGGGGTACGCAGTATTTT	CASSLGLSGTSGGTQYF
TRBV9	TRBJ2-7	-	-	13	TGTGCCAGCAGCGTCCTGTTTTCGGGGGAGCAGTACTTC	CASSVLFSGEQYF
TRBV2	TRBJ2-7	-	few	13	TGTGCCAGCAGTGTTACACAGGTCGGCGAGCAGTACTTC	CASSVTQVGEQYF
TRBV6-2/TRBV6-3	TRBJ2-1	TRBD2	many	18	TGTGCCAGCAGTCCTCTAGGGGTCGGACTAGCGGGAGTCGGGGAGCAGTTCTTC	CASSPLGVGLAGVGEQFF
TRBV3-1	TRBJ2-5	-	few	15	TGTGCCAGCAGCCAAGGGACTACCTCGCAAGAGACCCAGTACTTC	CASSQGTTSQETQYF
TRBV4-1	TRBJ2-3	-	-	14	TGCGCCAGCAGCCAAGGGTCAGGAACAGATACGCAGTATTTT	CASSQGSGTDTQYF
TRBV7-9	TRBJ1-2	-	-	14	TGTGCCAGCAGCTTAAGGGAGATTTGGCGGGGCTACACCTTC	CASSLREIWRGYTF
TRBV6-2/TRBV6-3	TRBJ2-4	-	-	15	TGTGCCAGCAGTTCTACAGGGTTAGCCAAAAACATTCAGTACTTC	CASSSTGLAKNIQYF
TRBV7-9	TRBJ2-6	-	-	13	TGTGCCAGCATCATCTCTGGGGCCAACGTCCTGACTTTC	CASIISGANVLTF
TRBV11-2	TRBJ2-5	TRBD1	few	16	TGTGCCAGCAGCTTAGGGGGATGGACAGGGCAAGAGACCCAGTACTTC	CASSLGGWTGQETQYF
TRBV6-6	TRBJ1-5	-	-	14	TGTGCCAGCAGTTATGTCGCAGAAGAGCAGCCCCAGCATTTT	CASSYVAEEQPQHF
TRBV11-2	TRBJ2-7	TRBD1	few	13	TGTGCCAGCAGAACGACAGGGTCCTACGAGCAGTACTTC	CASRTTGSYEQYF
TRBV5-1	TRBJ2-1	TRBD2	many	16	TGCGCCAGCAGCCCGGGAGCGGGAGTCCTCTACAATGAGCAGTTCTTC	CASSPGAGVLYNEQFF
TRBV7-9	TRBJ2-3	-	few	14	TGTGCCAGCAGCTCCCCGGCATACACAGATACGCAGTATTTT	CASSSPAYTDTQYF
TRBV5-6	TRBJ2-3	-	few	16	TGTGCCAGCAGCCGGCAGGTCGGGGGTTACACAGATACGCAGTATTTT	CASSRQVGGYTDTQYF
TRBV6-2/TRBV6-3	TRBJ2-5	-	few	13	TGTGCCAGCAGTTGGGCGGAACAAGAGACCCAGTACTTC	CASSWAEQETQYF
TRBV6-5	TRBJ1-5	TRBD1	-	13	TGTGCCAGCAGTCGGGACAGTGAAGAGCCCCAGCATTTT	CASSRDSEEPQHF
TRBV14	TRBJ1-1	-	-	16	TGTGCCAGCAGCCAAGGCCCCCTACAGGGGAACACTGAAGCTTTCTTT	CASSQGPLQGNTEAFF
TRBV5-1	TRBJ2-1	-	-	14	TGCGCCAGCAGCTTGGTAGGGGAAGGCAATGAGCAGTTCTTC	CASSLVGEGNEQFF